This T cell receptor beta chain was captured by sequencing in a study of CD8+CD57+ T cells in acquired aplastic anemia. The study's findings and limits: Researchers report that twenty-nine CD8+ CDR3 sequences appeared in both patients and controls. Patients were compared with controls for CD8+ Simpson's diversity, and no significant difference emerged.

The germline gives CDR1 SQVTM, CDR2 ANQGSEA. The CDR3 is made up of 12 amino acids. V was cut by 3 bases and J by 4 bases, with 9 bases left in between. The template for TCR beta VDJ and CDR3 sequence profiling was genomic DNA. TCRdb recomputed calls from the reads with MiXCR, one row per CDR3 protein. The data hold about 160,000 distinct CDR3 sequences, with less than 50% observed a single time. This clonotype was observed a handful of times. The antigen remains undetermined. Flow cytometry had shown expanded CD8+CD57+ cells in the patients chosen for sequencing. Sampling of blood occurred while the patients had still received no therapy.

The specimen was sorted CD4+, CD8+, or CD8+CD57+ T cells (not recorded which) from PBMCs. This chain joins TRBV29-1 and TRBJ1-1; possible D gene TRBD1, 5 bases. The receptor's source is a human donor with aplastic anemia. The CDR3 bases are TGCAGCGTTGACGGGGGACGCACTGAAGCTTTCTTT. This encodes CSVDGGRTEAFF.